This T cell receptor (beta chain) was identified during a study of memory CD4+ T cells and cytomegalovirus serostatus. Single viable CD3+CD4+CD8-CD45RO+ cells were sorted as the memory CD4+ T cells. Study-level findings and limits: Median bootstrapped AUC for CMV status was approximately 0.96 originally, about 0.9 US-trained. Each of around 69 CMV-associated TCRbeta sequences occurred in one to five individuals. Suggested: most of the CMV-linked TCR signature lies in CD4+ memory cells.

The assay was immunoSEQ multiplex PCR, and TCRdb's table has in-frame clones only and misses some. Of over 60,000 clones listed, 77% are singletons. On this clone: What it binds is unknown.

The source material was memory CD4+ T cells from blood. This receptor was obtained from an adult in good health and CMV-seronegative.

The CDR3 spells CASSLVAAGYGYEQYF. The CDR3 region has the DNA TGTGCCAGCAGCTTGGTAGCGGCAGGGTATGGCTACGAGCAGTACTTC. V is TRBV5-4 and J is TRBJ2-7; maybe TRBD2 (6 bases). The V gene's germline CDR1 is SGHNT and CDR2 YYREEE (reference sequence). Trimming shortened V by 0 bases and J by 3 bases, and 16 bases separated the two germline ends. The CDR3 is 16 amino acids. The full variable domain, in which reference TRBV5-4 and TRBJ2-7 provide the parts outside the CDR3, is ETGVTQSPTHLIKTRGQQVTLRCSSQSGHNTVSWYQQALGQGPQFIFQYYREEENGRGNFPPRFSGLQFPNYSSELNVNALELDDSALYLCASSLVAAGYGYEQYFGPGTRLTVT.